This T cell receptor beta chain appears in the sequencing data of a study of cytomegalovirus exposure and HLA in healthy donors. Study-wide context: As an earlier analysis found, 150 million to 200 million T cells yielded 90 million to 140 million unique TCR beta sequences. Study-wide results and caveats: Analyzed later, most CMV-associated TCR beta chains appeared HLA-restricted. Among immune exposure information, only CMV serostatus was available. Excluded: some indistinguishable V segments such as TRBV6-2 and TRBV6-3.

PCR amplification relied on 60 Vbeta primers (plus 13 Jbeta primers). The repertoire was sequenced with immunoSEQ multiplex PCR; TCRdb's copy has only in-frame clones and lacks some. The sample records approximately 170,000 clones, about 76% being singletons. With respect to this clone: Its matching antigen is unknown.

With V trimmed by 3 bases and J by 6 bases, 7 bases remained unmatched. In germline, CDR1 is SGDLS, CDR2 YYNGEE. The CDR3 contains 15 residues. This TCR was sampled from a male donor in good health and CMV-seropositive. The gene calls are TRBV9 and TRBJ2-1, with 9 bases matching TRBD2. Sequencing input: PBMCs. As DNA, the CDR3 is TGTGCCAGCAGCGGTCTAGCGGGGCTGACCAATGAGCAGTTCTTC. This encodes CASSGLAGLTNEQFF.